One and the same sample provided the 29 T cell receptor beta chains below, sequenced in a study of Tregs in tolerant kidney transplant recipients. Profiling relied on immunoSEQ multiplex PCR, and the TCRdb table lists in-frame clones only, not all of them. The sample has over 45,000 clones. The material was CD4+ T cells from blood, obtained before the transplant. Source of these receptors: a human donor who received a combined kidney and bone marrow transplant.

With regard to this clone: The missing CDR3 end, 3 residues past where the read stops, is filled in from the germline J gene. V and J are TRBV2 and TRBJ2-1; 7 nucleotides match TRBD1. The CDR3 loop spans 12 amino acids. Germline values: CDR1 SNHLY, CDR2 FYNNEI. Trimming took 7 bases from V and 7 from J; bases not matched to a gene: 4. The CDR3 protein is CASTGQRNEQFF. The sequenced part of the CDR3 DNA is TGTGCCAGCACGGGACAGAGGAATGAG.

About this clone itself: The read finishes 3 residues shy of the CDR3 end, and the germline J gene is used to complete it. The chain carries TRBV10-3 and TRBJ1-5; possible D gene TRBD1, 6 bases. There are 15 residues in the CDR3. Looked up from germline, CDR1 is ENHRY and CDR2 is SYGVKD. The ends were cut back, 2 bases at V and 3 bases at J, with 11 bases in the middle. The CDR3 spells CAISELGQSNQPQHF. The DNA read from the CDR3 is TGTGCCATCAGTGAGCTCGGACAGTCCAATCAGCCC.

Concerning this clone: The CDR3 is cut off 3 residues early in the read; its end comes from the germline J gene. The chain is built from TRBV5-1 and TRBJ2-1, with 7 bases matching TRBD1. The CDR3 covers 14 residues. CDR1 is SGHRS, CDR2 YFSETQ, per germline. V trimming: 0 bases; J trimming: 6 bases; junction bases outside the gene matches: 3. The CDR3 here is CASSLGDSFNEQFF. CDR3 bases read: TGCGCCAGCAGCTTGGGGGACAGCTTCAATGAG. The variable domain in full, completed from reference TRBV5-1 and TRBJ2-1, reads KAGVTQTPRYLIKTRGQQVTLSCSPISGHRSVSWYQQTPGQGLQFLFEYFSETQRNKGNFPGRFSGRQFSNSRSEMNVSTLELGDSALYLCASSLGDSFNEQFFGPGTRLTVL.

As concerns this clone: The CDR3 end lies 3 residues beyond the end of the read and is filled in from the germline J gene. The gene calls are TRBV2 and TRBJ2-2; unclear D gene. The length of the CDR3 is 13 residues. Germline-derived CDR1 and CDR2 are SNHLY and FYNNEI. The V gene lost 8 bases and the J gene lost 3 bases, with 10 bases spanning the gap. The sequenced part of the CDR3 DNA is TGTGCCAGCGGGCGCGAACACACCGGGGAG. Protein sequence: CASGREHTGE. The entire CDR3 sequence reads CASGREHTGELFF.

A note on this clone: The read comes to an end 3 residues before the CDR3 does, leaving the germline J gene to fill in the end. The rearrangement joins TRBV7-3 to TRBJ2-3; the match to TRBD2 covers 7 bases. In germline, CDR1 is SGHTA, CDR2 FQGTGA. The CDR3 length is 15 residues. J lost 2 bases, V lost 5 bases, and 7 bases had no gene match. Incomplete CDR3 DNA: TGTGCCAGCAGCCCGAGCGGGACTTACACAGATACG. Its translation: CASSPSGTYTDT. The full-length CDR3 reads as CASSPSGTYTDTQYF.

Concerning this clone itself: The read ends 3 residues early relative to the CDR3; the germline J gene fills the gap. This chain connects TRBV7-2 to TRBJ2-5, with D perhaps matching TRBD1 or TRBD2 (6 bases each). The CDR3 is made up of 15 amino acids. Germline V gives CDR1 SGHTA, CDR2 FQGNSA. Trimming cost V 7 bases and J 2 bases, with 17 bases left between them. The DNA read from the CDR3 is TGTGCCAGCAAACTAGGGGGAGGCAGTCAAGAGACC. Protein product: CASKLGGGSQET. The entire CDR3 reads CASKLGGGSQETQYF.

With regard to this clone: The CDR3 goes on 3 residues after the read ends, and that part is filled in from the germline J gene. The chain recombines TRBV2 with TRBJ2-4; maybe TRBD2 (6 bases). Germline-derived CDR1 and CDR2 are SNHLY and FYNNEI. CDR3 length: 15 residues. The germline V and J ends were trimmed by 2 bases and 0 bases, with 8 bases remaining between them. The part of the CDR3 DNA that was read is TGTGCCAGCAGTGAAATGGGACTAGCCAAAAACATT. Protein: CASSEMGLAKNI. The complete CDR3 reads CASSEMGLAKNIQYF.

Concerning this clone: The read ends 3 residues shy of where the CDR3 ends; the end is completed using the germline J gene. The chain has TRBV20-1 and TRBJ2-1, with a weak D call TRBD2 (5 bases). Trimming took 0 bases from V and 1 from J, leaving 10 bases between them. The CDR3 contains 15 residues. Germline CDR1 and CDR2: DFQATT and SNEGSKA (reference sequence). CDR3 in amino acids: CSARDPGSSYNEQFF. The DNA read from the CDR3 is TGCAGTGCTAGAGATCCGGGGAGTTCCTACAATGAG.

CDR3 amino acids: CASSIARSSGTLGGGNEQFF. Incomplete CDR3 DNA: TGTGCCAGTAGTATAGCCCGGTCTAGCGGGACTCTGGGCGGGGGCAATGAG. The chain links TRBV19 to TRBJ2-1; 9 nucleotides align to TRBD2. The read terminates 3 residues before the CDR3 end, so the remaining end is supplied by the germline J gene. Germline V gene sequence: CDR1 LNHDA, CDR2 SQIVND (reference sequence). The J segment lost 6 bases and the V segment lost 1 base, leaving 19 bases of the junction unmatched. This CDR3 has 20 residues.

As for this clone: Coverage ceases 3 residues before the CDR3 finishes, and the germline J gene fills in the end. The chain links TRBV5-1 to TRBJ2-5; D uncertain. This CDR3 comprises 15 residues. V shed 3 bases and J shed 2 bases, with 14 bases lying between them. CDR1 is SGHRS, CDR2 YFSETQ, per germline. The CDR3 sequence is CASSSQVVRQETQYF. Incomplete CDR3 DNA: TGCGCCAGCAGCTCCCAAGTCGTACGGCAAGAGACC.

About this clone itself: Coverage ceases 3 residues before the CDR3 finishes, and the germline J gene fills in the end. V usage is TRBV20-1 and J usage is TRBJ2-1, with 9 positions matching TRBD1. The trim removed 5 bases at V and 0 bases at J, leaving 5 bases unmatched. Germline assignment: CDR1 DFQATT and CDR2 SNEGSKA (reference sequence). The CDR3 length is 15 residues. CDR3 DNA (partial): TGCAGTGCTTACTCGGGACAGGGCTCCTACAATGAG. Its protein product is CSAYSGQGSYNE. The complete CDR3 protein is CSAYSGQGSYNEQFF.

On this clone itself: The read falls 3 residues short of the CDR3 end, and the missing part is taken from the germline J gene. The V and J genes are TRBV20-1 and TRBJ1-6; 7 bases fit TRBD1. This CDR3 has 14 residues. Germline values: CDR1 DFQATT, CDR2 SNEGSKA (reference sequence). V lost 5 bases to trimming and J lost 4 bases; unmatched junction nucleotides: 5. CDR3 residues: CSAPKTGYNSPLHF. The covered CDR3 bases are TGCAGTGCTCCCAAGACAGGGTATAATTCACCC.

Concerning this clone: The read halts 3 residues ahead of the CDR3 end, with the missing end drawn from the germline J gene. The chain uses TRBV2 and TRBJ2-3, with D maybe TRBD1 (8 bases). Germline V gene data show CDR1 as SNHLY and CDR2 as FYNNEI. Trimming removed 6 bases at V and 3 bases at J, with 16 bases between. The length of the CDR3 is 15 residues. The sequenced CDR3 bases are TGTGCCAGCAGACTAACAGGGGGGGATACAGATACG. Translation gives CASRLTGGDTDT. The complete CDR3 reads CASRLTGGDTDTQYF.

As concerns this clone: The missing CDR3 end, 3 residues past where the read stops, is filled in from the germline J gene. The chain combines TRBV7-3 with TRBJ2-5; D may correspond to TRBD1 or TRBD2 (7 bases each). This CDR3 spans 14 amino acids. Trimming cost V 5 bases and J 4 bases, with 14 bases left between them. Germline V CDR1 and CDR2: SGHTA, FQGTGA. The sequenced CDR3 bases are TGTGCCAGCAGCCCAGGGGGAGGGGTAGAGACC. Its protein product is CASSPGGGVET. The CDR3 as a whole reads CASSPGGGVETQYF.

In the case of this clone: Read sequence stops 3 residues before the CDR3 end, and the germline J gene provides the missing end. V is TRBV6-9 and J is TRBJ2-7; D gene ambiguous. CDR1 is MNHGY and CDR2 is SVAAGI in the germline V gene. The CDR3 is 16 amino acids. The V gene lost 7 bases and the J gene lost 6 bases, with 25 bases spanning the gap. Incomplete CDR3 DNA: TGTGCCAGCATCTGGAGACCGACTCCAACTTTTTTCGAG. It yields the protein CASIWRPTPTFFE. The full CDR3 protein is CASIWRPTPTFFEQYF.

In regard to this clone: The CDR3 end falls 3 residues outside the read, so it is completed with the germline J gene. The J gene is TRBJ2-7, the V gene TRBV7-2; D might be TRBD1 or TRBD2, each matching 6 bases. The V and J ends lost 5 bases and 4 bases respectively, with 18 bases between them. CDR1 is SGHTA and CDR2 is FQGNSA in the germline V gene. This CDR3 comprises 15 residues. The CDR3 here is CASSPVAGHQYEQYF. Incomplete CDR3 DNA: TGTGCCAGCAGCCCAGTGGCGGGACACCAATACGAG.

As to this clone: The read ends 3 residues early relative to the CDR3; the germline J gene fills the gap. V is TRBV7-2 and J is TRBJ2-7; TRBD2 might be the D (5 bases). This CDR3 is 12 amino acids long. In germline, CDR1 is SGHTA, CDR2 FQGNSA. Trimming took off 8 bases at V and 0 bases at J, with 8 bases between the two ends. The CDR3 bases that were read are TGTGCCAGCGGCGGGCACTCCTACGAG. It encodes CASGGHSYE. The whole CDR3 sequence is CASGGHSYEQYF.

As for this clone: The read finishes 3 residues shy of the CDR3 end, and the germline J gene is used to complete it. The chain links TRBV5-1 to TRBJ2-7; 7 nucleotides line up with TRBD1. CDR3 length equals 14 residues. J lost 2 bases, V lost 4 bases, and 6 bases had no gene match. CDR1 and CDR2 from the germline V gene are SGHRS and YFSETQ. Incomplete CDR3 DNA: TGCGCCAGCAGCCCGGGACAGACCCCCTACGAG. Translating gives CASSPGQTPYE. The whole CDR3 sequence is CASSPGQTPYEQYF. The whole variable domain, filled in from reference TRBV5-1 and TRBJ2-7, reads KAGVTQTPRYLIKTRGQQVTLSCSPISGHRSVSWYQQTPGQGLQFLFEYFSETQRNKGNFPGRFSGRQFSNSRSEMNVSTLELGDSALYLCASSPGQTPYEQYFGPGTRLTVT.

On this clone: The CDR3 goes on 3 residues after the read ends, and that part is filled in from the germline J gene. The rearrangement links TRBV7-3 to TRBJ2-1; TRBD2 matches at 10 bases. Per the germline V gene, CDR1 is SGHTA and CDR2 is FQGTGA. This CDR3 spans 18 amino acids. V trimming: 0 bases; J trimming: 7 bases; junction bases outside the gene matches: 12. CDR3 sequence: CASSLTLAGALGKNEQFF. The CDR3 DNA, read in part, is TGTGCCAGCAGCTTAACTCTAGCGGGAGCCCTGGGGAAAAATGAG.

On this clone itself: The observed sequence ends 3 residues before the CDR3 terminus, with the missing tail filled in from the germline J gene. The chain is built from TRBV5-4 and TRBJ1-1, with TRBD1 matching 7 bases. Per germline, CDR1 SGHNT and CDR2 YYREEE (reference sequence). V shed 0 bases and J 0 bases; nucleotides not matched to a gene: 5. CDR3 size: 16 residues. The CDR3 sequence: CASSLGPTGLNTEAFF. Incomplete CDR3 DNA: TGTGCCAGCAGCTTGGGCCCGACAGGGTTGAACACTGAA.

On this clone itself: Read data end 3 residues before the CDR3 end; the end is taken from the germline J gene. The chain joins TRBV30 to TRBJ2-3; 10 bases are a match to TRBD2. V shed 5 bases and J 2 bases; nucleotides not matched to a gene: 7. Germline values: CDR1 GTSNPN, CDR2 SVGIG (reference sequence). The CDR3 loop spans 15 amino acids. CDR3: CAWGTSAYSTDTQYF. The part of the CDR3 DNA that was read is TGTGCCTGGGGGACTAGCGCCTACTCCACAGATACG.

In the case of this clone: The read terminates 3 residues ahead of where the CDR3 ends, so the germline J gene completes it. The chain employs TRBV18 and TRBJ2-7; 8 bases line up with TRBD2. CDR3 length: 15 residues. Germline trimming cut 0 bases from V and 5 bases from J; bases unmatched to any gene: 6. CDR1 KGHSH and CDR2 LQKENI come from the germline V gene. CDR3 sequence: CASSPPSGRRDEQYF. CDR3 DNA, as far as it was read: TGTGCCAGCTCACCACCGAGCGGGAGAAGGGACGAG.

In the case of this clone: Sequencing ends 3 residues short of the CDR3 end; the germline J gene provides the rest. The V call is TRBV2, the J call TRBJ2-2; 9 positions agree with TRBD1. CDR1 is SNHLY and CDR2 is FYNNEI in the germline V gene. The CDR3 covers 14 residues. The ends lost 6 bases at V and 5 bases at J; junction bases unmatched: 4. The part of the CDR3 DNA that was read is TGTGCCAGCAGGGGGACAGGGTGGACCGGGGAG. Translation gives CASRGTGWTGE. The entire CDR3 is CASRGTGWTGELFF.

Details on this clone: The CDR3 is cut off 3 residues early in the read; its end comes from the germline J gene. V gene TRBV20-1 combines with J gene TRBJ2-6; no reliable D call. V lost 5 bases and J lost 1, with 6 bases in between. Germline loops: CDR1 DFQATT, CDR2 SNEGSKA (reference sequence). This CDR3 has 13 residues. CDR3 bases read: TGCAGTGCTTCCCTTTCTGGGGCCAACGTC. Amino acid sequence: CSASLSGANV. The entire CDR3 protein is CSASLSGANVLTF.

The CDR3: CAWSPGLGPDTQYF. Incomplete CDR3 DNA: TGTGCCTGGAGTCCCGGACTAGGTCCAGATACG. The chain carries TRBV30 and TRBJ2-3, with 7 positions matching TRBD2. The read halts 3 residues ahead of the CDR3 end, with the missing end drawn from the germline J gene. The CDR3 is made up of 14 amino acids. V trimming: 2 bases; J trimming: 4 bases; junction bases outside the gene matches: 6. Germline values: CDR1 GTSNPN, CDR2 SVGIG (reference sequence).

To note about this clone: Read sequence stops 3 residues before the CDR3 end, and the germline J gene provides the missing end. J is TRBJ2-3 and V is TRBV20-1; 7 nucleotides agree with TRBD2. Germline CDR1 and CDR2: DFQATT and SNEGSKA (reference sequence). The CDR3 is 12 amino acids. Losses at the gene ends were 3 bases for V and 5 bases for J; bases not matched to a gene: 2. The CDR3 sequence is CSASVAGDTQYF. CDR3 bases read: TGCAGTGCTAGTGTAGCGGGAGATACG.

A word on this clone: The read ends 3 residues before the CDR3 terminus; that terminus is restored from the germline J gene. The gene calls are TRBV10-1 and TRBJ1-1; D is ambiguous. CDR1 is WNHNN and CDR2 is SYGVQD in the germline V gene (reference sequence). This CDR3 region has 12 residues. V lost 7 bases and J 1 base, leaving 7 bases between the germline ends. The DNA read from the CDR3 is TGCGCCAGCAAAGCAGGGAACACTGAA. As protein: CASKAGNTE. In full, the CDR3 reads CASKAGNTEAFF.

Turning to this clone: One end of the junction does not line up with germline, which may come from a read error. Coverage ceases 3 residues before the CDR3 finishes, and the germline J gene fills in the end. J is TRBJ2-1 and V is TRBV7-7; TRBD2 might be the D (5 bases). Per germline, CDR1 SSHAT and CDR2 FNYEAQ (reference sequence). The CDR3 totals 15 residues. The CDR3 DNA, read in part, is TGTGCTAGCAGCTTGACCGAGGACTCCTGGGGTGAG. Amino acids: CASSLTEDSWGE. The complete CDR3 reads CASSLTEDSWGEQFF.

Concerning this clone itself: The read ends 3 residues shy of where the CDR3 ends; the end is completed using the germline J gene. The V and J genes are TRBV20-1 and TRBJ2-3; maybe TRBD1 (9 bases). The CDR3 sequence is 15 residues long. Germline CDR1 and CDR2: DFQATT and SNEGSKA (reference sequence). V lost 7 bases, J lost 4 bases, and 21 bases lay in between. Partial CDR3 DNA: TGCAGTGGAGATAGCGGGACAGGGTGGTCAGATACG. Its protein is CSGDSGTGWSDT. The CDR3 reads in full as CSGDSGTGWSDTQYF.